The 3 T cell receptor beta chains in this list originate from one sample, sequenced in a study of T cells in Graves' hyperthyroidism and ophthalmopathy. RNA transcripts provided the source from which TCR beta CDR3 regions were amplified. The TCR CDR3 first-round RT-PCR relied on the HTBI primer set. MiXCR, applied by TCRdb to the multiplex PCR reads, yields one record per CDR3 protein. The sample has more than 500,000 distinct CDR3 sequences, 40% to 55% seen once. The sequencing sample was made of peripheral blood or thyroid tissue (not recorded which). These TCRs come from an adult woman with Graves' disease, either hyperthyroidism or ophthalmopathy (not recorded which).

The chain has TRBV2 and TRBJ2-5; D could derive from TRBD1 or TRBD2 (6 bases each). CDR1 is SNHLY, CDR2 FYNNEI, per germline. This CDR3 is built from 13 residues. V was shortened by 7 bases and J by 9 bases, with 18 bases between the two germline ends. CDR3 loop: CASMRRDNQPQYF. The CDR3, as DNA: TGTGCCAGCATGCGGCGGGACAATCAGCCCCAGTACTTC.

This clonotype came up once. This CDR3 reads CASSNTGGRGDTQYF. CDR3 nucleotide sequence: TGTGCCAGCAGCAATACAGGGGGCCGGGGAGATACGCAGTATTTT. The chain carries TRBV7-3 and TRBJ1-5; TRBD1 agrees at 9 bases. Near its end, the DNA agrees better with TRBJ2-3, so the J call may be wrong. CDR1 and CDR2 (germline): SGHTA, FQGTGA. The CDR3 runs 15 residues.

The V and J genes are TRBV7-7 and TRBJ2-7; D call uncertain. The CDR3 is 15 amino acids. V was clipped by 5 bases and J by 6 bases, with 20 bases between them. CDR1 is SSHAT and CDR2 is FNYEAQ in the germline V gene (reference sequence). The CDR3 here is CASSTQPTSISEQYF. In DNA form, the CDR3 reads TGTGCCAGCAGCACCCAACCCACCTCCATAAGCGAGCAGTACTTC.